This T cell receptor (beta chain) was profiled in a study of blood T cell repertoires in COVID-19. Study-wide context: Specimens from acute and convalescent COVID-19 originated in the United States, Italy and Spain. PBMCs, B-cell-depleted T cells, or T cells were the source of the cDNA or gDNA that made up the material.

As originally analysed: Quantification of nucleated cells was approximated via reference gene primer amplification. Data came from immunoSEQ multiplex PCR; TCRdb stores just in-frame clones and leaves some out. V, J and clone size were drawn from that table, and D and trimming were deduced from the DNA. This table holds around 50,000 clones, approximately 82% found once. Germline lookup yields CDR1 SGHDT and CDR2 YYEEEE. Trimming cost V 2 bases and J 1 base, with 6 bases left between them. CDR3 length: 13 amino acids. Sequenced material: peripheral blood. The TCR originated in a human donor in a cohort sampled during active COVID-19. V usage is TRBV5-6 and J usage is TRBJ1-2; no clear D. The CDR3 sequence: CASSLSRNYGYTF. The DNA of the CDR3 is TGTGCCAGCAGCTTATCCCGTAACTATGGCTACACCTTC.